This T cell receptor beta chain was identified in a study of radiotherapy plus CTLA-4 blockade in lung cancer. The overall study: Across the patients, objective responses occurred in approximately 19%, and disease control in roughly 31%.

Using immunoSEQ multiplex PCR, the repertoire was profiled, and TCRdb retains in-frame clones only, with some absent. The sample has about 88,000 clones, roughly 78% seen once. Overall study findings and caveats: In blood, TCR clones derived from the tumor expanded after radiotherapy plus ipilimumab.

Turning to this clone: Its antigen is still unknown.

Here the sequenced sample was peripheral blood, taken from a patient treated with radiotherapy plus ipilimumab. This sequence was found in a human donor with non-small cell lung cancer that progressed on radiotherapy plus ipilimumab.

CDR3 amino acids: CASSVTRAAEQFF. CDR3 DNA: TGCGCCAGCAGCGTTACTAGGGCTGCTGAGCAGTTCTTC. J is TRBJ2-1 and V is TRBV5-1; D is perhaps TRBD2 (5 bases). Trimming left V 4 bases short and J 9 bases short, with 14 bases between. The CDR3 sequence is 13 residues long. Per germline, CDR1 SGHRS and CDR2 YFSETQ. Drawing the rest from reference TRBV5-1 and TRBJ2-1, the complete variable domain is KAGVTQTPRYLIKTRGQQVTLSCSPISGHRSVSWYQQTPGQGLQFLFEYFSETQRNKGNFPGRFSGRQFSNSRSEMNVSTLELGDSALYLCASSVTRAAEQFFGPGTRLTVL.